Given below is one TCR beta chain in context. No antigen is known for it. Base qualities are not at hand, and no much larger clone is one base apart. CDR1 and CDR2, looked up from the germline V gene (reference sequence), are MNHEY and SMNVEV. From cysteine to phenylalanine, the CDR3 is 16 amino acids long. The CDR3 DNA has 48 bases and is translated from base 1. Trimming leaves V shorter by 4 bases and J shorter by 7 bases, with the junction holding 10 bases beyond the gene matches. Donors formed part of the validation cohort, which comprised 120 subjects and was distinct from the first cohort of 550 to 850 subjects. These data come from a study of cytomegalovirus exposure and HLA in healthy donors listed by TCRdb under 2017. For context, the study as a whole: The 666 repertoires of the first cohort and the 95 to 150 validation repertoires were produced on the same platform, according to a later analysis. The study was designed to test whether signatures of past pathogen exposure could be identified by cataloging public T cell receptors. To predict cytomegalovirus infection status, the study combined high-throughput TCR immunosequencing, statistical association of individual TCRs with disease status, and machine learning. Besides the first cohort of roughly 700 subjects, a separate validation cohort made up of some 110 different subjects was used. Study-wide conclusions, independent of this receptor: In vitro tests confirmed that a few of the cytomegalovirus-associated TCR beta chains recognize cytomegalovirus antigens. It was suggested by the authors that the approach could potentially be generalized to other disease states and immunological phenotypes. The classifier was reported to diagnose cytomegalovirus status with high specificity and sensitivity in both the original cohort and the validation cohort. Across donors, most TCR sequences were observed very rarely, whereas some public TCRs were present in many individuals. All 120 or so repertoires were used to score co-occurrence in the validation cohort in a later analysis, because that analysis had no HLA typing for the cohort. Subsequent analysis determined that TCRs grouped into clusters in the first cohort also showed a tendency toward co-occurrence across the roughly 110 validation repertoires, and approximately 94% of cluster scores exceeded 0. In the study, about 150 TCR beta chains were listed as associated with cytomegalovirus.

Libraries were constructed by the immunoSEQ multiplex PCR assay. The paper's data handling went like this. A statistical classification framework was built to diagnose cytomegalovirus status from the catalog of TCR beta chain sequences. The immuneACCESS repertoire file appears here via TCRdb, limited to in-frame rearrangements. These files lack a portion of the clones; in checked studies, under half of the deficit traces to unresolved V genes, and the cause of the others is not known. D and trimming were read from the DNA, whereas the V and J calls and clone size are those reported in that table. For this sample there are 120,000 to 150,000 clones; about four fifths appear just once. The ten largest clones add up to over 1.1% of the sample.

The sequence is built from TRBV27 and TRBJ1-6; 7 central bases correspond to TRBD1. The source of this sequence is a woman in her 30s in good health and CMV-seronegative. Input material: PBMCs. The CDR3 sequence is CASSSITGTANSPLHF. The DNA is TGTGCCAGCAGTTCCATAACAGGGACAGCGAATTCACCCCTCCACTTT.